Following are 21 T cell receptor beta chains from one sample sequenced in a study of T cell responses to AZD1222 COVID-19 vaccine. The repertoire was sequenced with immunoSEQ multiplex PCR; TCRdb's copy has only in-frame clones and lacks some. The sample carries roughly 120,000 clones, about 90% recorded once. The sample in question was peripheral blood, obtained on day 0 of AZD1222 vaccination. The origin of the receptors is an adult in good health.

The chain is built from TRBV6-2 or TRBV6-3 and TRBJ2-1, with TRBD2 matching 9 bases. From germline, CDR1 is MNHEY and CDR2 SVGEGT. V lost 0 bases and J lost 0; bases outside the gene matches: 6. The CDR3 is 18 residues long. The DNA for the CDR3 is TGTGCCAGCAGTTACTCGCCCCGAGCGGGAGGCTCCTACAATGAGCAGTTCTTC. Protein: CASSYSPRAGGSYNEQFF.

The V and J genes are TRBV2 and TRBJ2-7, with 7 bases lining up with TRBD2. The CDR3 contains 15 residues. Unmatched junction bases numbered 17, after V lost 9 bases and J lost 6 bases. CDR1 and CDR2 from the germline V gene are SNHLY and FYNNEI. The CDR3 region has the DNA TGTGCCAGAAAGCGGACGGCTAGCGGTGAAGGCGAGCAGTACTTC. This translates into CARKRTASGEGEQYF. The variable domain in full, completed from reference TRBV2 and TRBJ2-7, reads EPEVTQTPSHQVTQMGQEVILRCVPISNHLYFYWYRQILGQKVEFLVSFYNNEISEKSEIFDDQFSVERPDGSNFTLKIRSTKLEDSAMYFCARKRTASGEGEQYFGPGTRLTVT.

V and J are TRBV11-2 and TRBJ2-1; 8 bases are shared with TRBD2. Germline CDR1 and CDR2: SGHAT and FQNNGV. This CDR3 comprises 14 residues. V lost 6 bases and J lost 8; bases outside the gene matches: 9. CDR3: CASRPGGRDDEQFF. The CDR3 bases are TGTGCCAGCAGACCGGGGGGGCGGGACGATGAGCAGTTCTTC. The full variable domain, with the rest looked up from reference TRBV11-2 and TRBJ2-1, is EAGVAQSPRYKIIEKRQSVAFWCNPISGHATLYWYQQILGQGPKLLIQFQNNGVVDDSQLPKDRFSAERLKGVDSTLKIQPAKLEDSAVYLCASRPGGRDDEQFFGPGTRLTVL.

The chain has TRBV4-1 and TRBJ2-5, with 9 nucleotides matching TRBD2. This CDR3 is built from 16 residues. J was trimmed by 5 bases and V by 8 bases; bases with no gene match: 15. The germline V gene encodes CDR1 MGHRA and CDR2 YSYEKL. CDR3 sequence: CASRRGGGRGPETQYF. As DNA, the CDR3 is TGCGCCAGCCGACGAGGGGGCGGGAGGGGGCCCGAGACCCAGTACTTC.

The gene calls are TRBV5-5 and TRBJ2-3; 9 nucleotides match TRBD2. V lost 6 bases to trimming and J lost 6 bases; unmatched junction nucleotides: 20. Looked up from germline, CDR1 is SGHKS and CDR2 is YYEKEE (reference sequence). The CDR3 covers 18 residues. The CDR3 spells CASTPGPAGGPIADTQYF. As DNA, the CDR3 is TGTGCCAGCACCCCCGGGCCCGCGGGAGGGCCAATAGCGGATACGCAGTATTTT.

The chain joins TRBV18 to TRBJ1-5, with 9 bases that match TRBD1. Germline V CDR1 and CDR2: KGHSH, LQKENI. This CDR3 is built from 13 residues. Unmatched junction bases numbered 3, after V lost 8 bases and J lost 4 bases. The CDR3 here is CASRQGVNQPQHF. DNA of the CDR3: TGTGCCAGCCGACAGGGGGTAAATCAGCCCCAGCATTTT.

V usage is TRBV5-1 and J usage is TRBJ2-3; TRBD1 might be the D (6 bases). This CDR3 has 15 residues. Germline V gene data show CDR1 as SGHRS and CDR2 as YFSETQ. V shed 4 bases and J shed 5 bases, with 17 bases lying between them. The CDR3 region is CASSATGTTGDTQYF. CDR3 nucleotides: TGCGCCAGCAGCGCAACAGGGACAACCGGAGATACGCAGTATTTT.

The J gene is TRBJ1-2, the V gene TRBV3-1 (or the pseudogene TRBV3-2); D is uncertain. Germline V gene data show CDR1 as LGHDT and CDR2 as YNNKEL (reference sequence). V was shortened by 2 bases and J by 8 bases, with 9 bases between the two germline ends. The CDR3 totals 12 residues. The CDR3 sequence: CASSQRERGYTF. For the CDR3, the DNA is TGTGCCAGCAGCCAAAGGGAACGAGGCTACACCTTC.

J is TRBJ1-1 and V is TRBV27, with D tentatively TRBD1 (6 bases). V gave up 3 bases and J gave up 6 bases, with 14 bases separating them. Germline lookup yields CDR1 MNHEY and CDR2 SMNVEV (reference sequence). This CDR3 has 14 residues. CDR3 coding DNA: TGTGCCAGCAGTTTGTCGGGGGCGGGGGCTGAAGCTTTCTTT. Translation: CASSLSGAGAEAFF.

The chain carries TRBV7-2 and TRBJ1-1; weak D call: TRBD1 (6 bases). The V gene lost 5 bases and the J gene lost 3 bases, with 19 bases spanning the gap. The CDR3 sequence is 16 residues long. CDR1 and CDR2 from the germline V gene are SGHTA and FQGNSA. CDR3: CASSPGRQRGDTEAFF. CDR3 sequence (DNA): TGTGCCAGCAGCCCCGGACGGCAAAGGGGGGACACTGAAGCTTTCTTT.

This chain connects TRBV2 to TRBJ1-1; no clear D gene. Deletions cut 4 bases from V and 10 bases from J, with 13 bases between. Looked up from germline, CDR1 is SNHLY and CDR2 is FYNNEI. The length of the CDR3 is 12 residues. The CDR3 here is CASSVSAPRAFF. CDR3 nucleotides: TGTGCCAGCAGTGTTTCGGCCCCCAGAGCTTTCTTT.

J is TRBJ1-1 and V is TRBV5-4, with 12 bases that match TRBD1. CDR1 is SGHNT, CDR2 YYREEE, per germline (reference sequence). This CDR3 spans 17 amino acids. J gave up 1 base and V 1 base, and 5 bases lay outside the gene matches. The CDR3 is CASSLPGQGARNTEAFF. In DNA, the CDR3 is TGTGCCAGCAGCTTGCCGGGACAGGGGGCTAGGAACACTGAAGCTTTCTTT.

This rearrangement joins TRBV7-2 to TRBJ2-2; D assignment may be TRBD1 or TRBD2 (5 bases each). Deletions cut 1 base from V and 7 bases from J, with 13 bases between. The germline V gene has CDR1 SGHTA and CDR2 FQGNSA. This CDR3 is 15 amino acids long. CDR3 loop: CASSLEGQAVGELFF. The CDR3 DNA reads as TGTGCCAGCAGCTTAGAGGGGCAAGCGGTCGGGGAGCTGTTTTTT.

The chain links TRBV12-5 to TRBJ1-2; D is unresolved. The CDR3 spans 11 residues. Germline CDR1 reads LGHNT; CDR2 reads FRNRAP. V lost 6 bases, J lost 4 bases, and 6 bases lay in between. The CDR3 here is CASGGSYGYTF. The CDR3 DNA follows: TGTGCTAGTGGGGGGAGCTATGGCTACACCTTC.

The chain's CDR3 is CASSLETFSSYNEQFF. CDR3 DNA sequence: TGTGCCAGCAGCTTAGAGACCTTTAGCTCCTACAATGAGCAGTTCTTC. The chain couples TRBV7-2 to TRBJ2-1; no clear D gene. V lost 1 base to trimming and J lost 0 bases, with 10 bases between them. The CDR3 is made up of 16 amino acids. Germline V gives CDR1 SGHTA, CDR2 FQGNSA.

The rearrangement uses TRBV19 and TRBJ1-2, with 7 bases that match TRBD1. J gave up 8 bases and V 5 bases, and 11 bases lay outside the gene matches. CDR1 is LNHDA, CDR2 SQIVND, per germline (reference sequence). The CDR3 length is 14 residues. The CDR3, as DNA: TGTGCCAGTAGTTTGGCCGGACAGGTGGAGGGCTACACCTTC. It is translated as CASSLAGQVEGYTF.

The chain links TRBV7-7 to TRBJ2-1; D possibly corresponds to TRBD1 (6 bases). The germline V gene encodes CDR1 SSHAT and CDR2 FNYEAQ (reference sequence). The CDR3 is made up of 15 amino acids. The V and J ends lost 1 base and 3 bases respectively, with 10 bases between them. The DNA of the CDR3 is TGTGCCAGCAGCTTAGGAGGGGGAATCTACAATGAGCAGTTCTTC. Translating gives CASSLGGGIYNEQFF.

CDR3 nucleotides: TGTGCCAGCAGTTACGAAGGAACTCCTAATTCACCCCTCCACTTT. Translated: CASSYEGTPNSPLHF. The rearrangement uses TRBV6-2 or TRBV6-3 and TRBJ1-6; D ambiguous. This CDR3 is 15 amino acids long. Germline loops: CDR1 MNHEY, CDR2 SVGEGT. V was pared by 2 bases and J by 6 bases, with 11 bases between.

The chain has TRBV3-1 (or the pseudogene TRBV3-2) and TRBJ2-7, with D possibly TRBD2 on 6 matching bases. Trimming left V 1 base short and J 2 bases short, with 9 bases between. Looked up from germline, CDR1 is LGHDT and CDR2 is YNNKEL (reference sequence). The CDR3 contains 14 residues. CDR3 sequence reads: CASSQGGVPYEQYF. CDR3 sequence (DNA): TGTGCCAGCAGCCAAGGGGGGGTCCCCTACGAGCAGTACTTC.

The gene calls are TRBV6-1 and TRBJ2-7; either TRBD1 or TRBD2 may supply D (5 bases each). Germline values: CDR1 MNHNS, CDR2 SASEGT. This CDR3 has 13 residues. The V end lost 2 bases, the J end lost 6 bases, and 11 bases lay between the germline ends. In nucleotides, the CDR3 is TGTGCCAGCAGTGAATTGACGGGGCTCGAGCAGTACTTC. Its protein product is CASSELTGLEQYF.

The CDR3 DNA reads TGCGCCAGCAGCTGGGGGACAGGGGTGGACTACGAGCAGTACTTC. Translating gives CASSWGTGVDYEQYF. J is TRBJ2-7 and V is TRBV5-1, with 10 bases matching TRBD1. CDR1 is SGHRS and CDR2 is YFSETQ in the germline V gene. The CDR3 covers 15 residues. The V segment lost 3 bases and the J segment 3 bases; nucleotides outside the gene matches: 6.